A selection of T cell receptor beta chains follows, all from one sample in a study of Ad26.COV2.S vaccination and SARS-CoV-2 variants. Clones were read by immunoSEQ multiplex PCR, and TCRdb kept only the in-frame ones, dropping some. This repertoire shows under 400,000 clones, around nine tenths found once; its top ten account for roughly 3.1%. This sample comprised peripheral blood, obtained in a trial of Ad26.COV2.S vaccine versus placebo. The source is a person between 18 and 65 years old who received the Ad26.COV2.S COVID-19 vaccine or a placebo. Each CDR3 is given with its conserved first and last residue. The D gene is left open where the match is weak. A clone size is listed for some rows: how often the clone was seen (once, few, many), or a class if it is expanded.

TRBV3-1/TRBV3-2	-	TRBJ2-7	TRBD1	CASSQDFGTGYEQYF	TGTGCCAGCAGCCAAGATTTTGGGACAGGGTACGAGCAGTACTTC
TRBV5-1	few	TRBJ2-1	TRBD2	CASSLKLAHAEQFF	TGCGCCAGCAGCTTGAAACTAGCGCACGCTGAGCAGTTCTTC
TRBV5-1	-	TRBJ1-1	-	CASSLGGPEAFF	TGCGCCAGCAGCTTGGGGGGGCCTGAAGCTTTCTTT
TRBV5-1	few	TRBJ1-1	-	CASSLEGRGEAFF	TGCGCCAGCAGCTTGGAGGGTAGAGGTGAAGCTTTCTTT
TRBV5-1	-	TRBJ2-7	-	CASSLPGLANEQYF	TGCGCCAGCAGCTTACCGGGCCTTGCAAACGAGCAGTACTTC
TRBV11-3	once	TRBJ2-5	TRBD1	CASSSTHRDRQQETQYF	TGTGCCAGCAGCAGCACACACCGGGACAGGCAACAAGAGACCCAGTACTTC
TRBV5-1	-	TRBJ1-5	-	CASNSGQPQHF	TGCGCCAGCAATTCGGGTCAGCCCCAGCATTTT
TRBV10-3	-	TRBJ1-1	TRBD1	CAISDRGQNTEAFF	TGTGCCATCAGTGACAGGGGGCAGAACACTGAAGCTTTCTTT
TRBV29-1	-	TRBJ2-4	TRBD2	CSVAGGEIAKNIQYF	TGCAGCGTTGCTGGGGGGGAGATAGCCAAAAACATTCAGTACTTC
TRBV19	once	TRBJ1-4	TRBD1	CASSTHPGQGASTNEKLFF	TGTGCCAGTAGTACCCATCCGGGACAGGGGGCTTCGACTAATGAAAAACTGTTTTTT
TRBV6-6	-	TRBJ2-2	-	CASRKNTGELFF	TGTGCCAGCAGGAAGAACACCGGGGAGCTGTTTTTT
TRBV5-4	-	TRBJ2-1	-	CASSLVAGSYNEQFF	TGTGCCAGCAGCTTGGTAGCAGGCTCCTACAATGAGCAGTTCTTC
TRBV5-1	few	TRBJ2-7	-	CASSLPQGGGSSYEQYF	TGCGCCAGCAGCTTACCCCAAGGAGGGGGAAGCTCCTACGAGCAGTACTTC
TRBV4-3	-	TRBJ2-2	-	CASSQEPLWETGELFF	TGCGCCAGCAGCCAAGAGCCTCTATGGGAAACCGGGGAGCTGTTTTTT
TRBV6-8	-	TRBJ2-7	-	CASRLGVRPEGYEQYF	TGTGCCAGCAGGCTTGGCGTCCGCCCCGAGGGCTACGAGCAGTACTTC
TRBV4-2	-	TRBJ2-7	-	CASSQGARKTYEQYF	TGTGCCAGCAGCCAAGGAGCTCGGAAAACCTACGAGCAGTACTTC
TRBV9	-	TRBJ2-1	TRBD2	CASSHSASGGYYEQFF	TGTGCCAGCAGCCACTCGGCTAGCGGGGGTTATTATGAGCAGTTCTTC
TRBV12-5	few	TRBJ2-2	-	CASGLATGISTGELFF	TGTGCTAGTGGCCTTGCAACAGGGATTAGCACCGGGGAGCTGTTTTTT
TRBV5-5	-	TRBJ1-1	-	CASSLGLVGGTEAFF	TGTGCCAGCAGCTTAGGTTTAGTGGGAGGCACTGAAGCTTTCTTT
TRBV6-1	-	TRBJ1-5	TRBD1	CASSDRTGFTGNQPQHF	TGTGCCAGCAGTGACAGGACAGGCTTCACCGGCAATCAGCCCCAGCATTTT
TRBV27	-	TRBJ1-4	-	CASSLGTEGFNEKLFF	TGTGCCAGCAGTTTAGGGACGGAGGGGTTTAATGAAAAACTGTTTTTT
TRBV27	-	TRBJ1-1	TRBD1	CASRTGTANTEAFF	TGTGCCAGCAGAACCGGGACAGCAAACACTGAAGCTTTCTTT
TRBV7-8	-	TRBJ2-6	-	CASSLGRFSGANVLTF	TGTGCCAGCAGTTTAGGGCGATTCTCTGGGGCCAACGTCCTGACTTTC
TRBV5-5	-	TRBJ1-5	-	CASSWGGGNQPQHF	TGTGCCAGCAGCTGGGGGGGAGGCAATCAGCCCCAGCATTTT
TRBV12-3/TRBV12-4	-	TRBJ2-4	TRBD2	CASTTSGVDIQYF	TGTGCCAGCACTACTAGCGGGGTGGACATTCAGTACTTC
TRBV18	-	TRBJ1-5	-	CASSPREGRNQPQHF	TGTGCCAGCTCACCCCGAGAGGGTCGGAATCAGCCCCAGCATTTT
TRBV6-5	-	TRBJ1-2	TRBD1	CASDRGRANYGYTF	TGTGCCAGCGACAGGGGTAGGGCCAACTATGGCTACACCTTC
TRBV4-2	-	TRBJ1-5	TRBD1	CASSQENQRQGGNQPQHF	TGTGCCAGCAGCCAAGAAAACCAGCGACAGGGAGGCAATCAGCCCCAGCATTTT
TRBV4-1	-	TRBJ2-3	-	CASSQPQGLDTQYF	TGCGCCAGCAGCCAACCTCAGGGATTGGATACGCAGTATTTT
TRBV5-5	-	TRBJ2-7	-	CASSRTGQVYEQYF	TGTGCCAGCAGCCGCACAGGGCAGGTCTACGAGCAGTACTTC
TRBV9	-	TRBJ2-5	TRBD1	CASSVATGGKETQYF	TGTGCCAGCAGCGTAGCGACAGGGGGCAAAGAGACCCAGTACTTC
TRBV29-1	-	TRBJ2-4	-	CSVAGPPKNIQYF	TGCAGCGTCGCCGGACCCCCCAAAAACATTCAGTACTTC
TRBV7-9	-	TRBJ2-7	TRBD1	CASSLPQGIRSYEQYF	TGTGCCAGCAGCTTACCACAGGGGATTAGGTCCTACGAGCAGTACTTC
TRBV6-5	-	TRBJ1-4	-	CASSPNSWANEKLFF	TGTGCCAGCAGTCCCAACAGTTGGGCTAATGAAAAACTGTTTTTT
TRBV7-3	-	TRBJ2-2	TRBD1	CASSPGTANTGELFF	TGTGCCAGCAGTCCCGGGACAGCGAACACCGGGGAGCTGTTTTTT
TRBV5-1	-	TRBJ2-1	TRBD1	CASSLRDRAQNEQFF	TGCGCCAGCAGCCTCAGGGACAGGGCCCAAAATGAGCAGTTCTTC
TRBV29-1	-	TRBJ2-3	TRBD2	CSDSGTRTDTQYF	TGCAGCGACTCCGGGACTAGGACAGATACGCAGTATTTT
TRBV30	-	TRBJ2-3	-	CAWTMSLAGFFTQYF	TGTGCCTGGACCATGAGTCTAGCCGGCTTTTTTACGCAGTATTTT
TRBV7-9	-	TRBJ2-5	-	CAIQGGLIETQYF	TGTGCCATCCAGGGCGGTTTGATAGAGACCCAGTACTTC
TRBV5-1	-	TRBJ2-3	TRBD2	CASSPAGGTRTYRYTQYF	TGCGCCAGCAGCCCCGCGGGGGGGACTAGAACTTACAGATACACGCAGTATTTT
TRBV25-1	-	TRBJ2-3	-	CASDNEGLNTDTQYF	TGTGCCAGCGACAATGAGGGCCTTAACACAGATACGCAGTATTTT
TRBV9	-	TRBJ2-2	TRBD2	CASSVPSSGENTGELFF	TGTGCCAGCAGCGTCCCCTCTAGCGGAGAGAACACCGGGGAGCTGTTTTTT
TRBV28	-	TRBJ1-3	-	CASSLLSNTGNTIYF	TGTGCCAGCAGTTTACTGTCGAACACTGGAAACACCATATATTTT
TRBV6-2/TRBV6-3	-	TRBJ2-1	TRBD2	CASSYGLAGDRSNQIYNEQFF	TGTGCCAGCAGTTACGGGCTAGCGGGGGACCGCTCAAACCAAATATACAATGAGCAGTTCTTC
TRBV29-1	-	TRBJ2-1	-	CSVEYGGGGRSYNEQFF	TGCAGCGTTGAGTATGGTGGAGGAGGTAGGTCCTACAATGAGCAGTTCTTC
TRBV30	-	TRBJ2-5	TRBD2	CAWSVHAQRGETQYF	TGTGCCTGGAGTGTACACGCCCAGCGGGGAGAGACCCAGTACTTC
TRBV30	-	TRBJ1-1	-	CAWSRGSNTEAFF	TGTGCCTGGAGTAGAGGCTCGAACACTGAAGCTTTCTTT
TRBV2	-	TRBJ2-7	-	CASRGGRASYEQYF	TGTGCCAGCAGAGGAGGGCGGGCGTCCTACGAGCAGTACTTC
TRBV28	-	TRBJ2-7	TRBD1	CASKAGTARREQYF	TGTGCCAGCAAAGCCGGGACAGCTCGAAGAGAGCAGTACTTC
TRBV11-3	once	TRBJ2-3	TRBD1	CASSKGGADTQYF	TGTGCCAGCAGCAAAGGGGGCGCAGATACGCAGTATTTT
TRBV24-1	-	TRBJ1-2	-	CAMGHLDGYTF	TGTGCCATGGGACACCTCGATGGCTACACCTTC
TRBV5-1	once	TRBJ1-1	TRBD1	CASSQGGGTEAFF	TGCGCCAGCAGTCAAGGGGGCGGCACTGAAGCTTTCTTT
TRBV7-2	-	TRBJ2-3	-	CASSFPVRASGDTQYF	TGTGCCAGCAGCTTCCCAGTTAGGGCTTCGGGAGATACGCAGTATTTT
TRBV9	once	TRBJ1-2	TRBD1	CASSAPTGIGGYTF	TGTGCCAGCAGCGCCCCGACAGGGATAGGAGGCTACACCTTC